Listed below are T cell receptor beta chains from one sample, sequenced in a study of blood T cell repertoires in COVID-19. TCRdb's table, derived via immunoSEQ multiplex PCR, lists solely in-frame clones and lacks some. This repertoire shows 200,000 to 250,000 clones, approximately 80% found once; its top ten account for 6% to 7.5%. Sequencing was performed on PBMCs or T cells enriched from blood (not recorded which). These receptor sequences come from a woman in her forties with acute COVID-19. CDR3s include the opening cysteine and the closing phenylalanine or tryptophan. D genes are given only for firm matches. Size tells how often a clone was seen (once, few, many) or the class of an expanded clone, and some rows leave it out.

J: TRBJ2-5; D: TRBD2; size: NA; V: TRBV24-1; DNA: TGTGCCACCAGTGAGGGGGGAGGGGAGACCCAGTACTTC; CDR3: CATSEGGGETQYF
J: TRBJ1-2; D: TRBD1; size: NA; V: TRBV6-2/TRBV6-3; DNA: TGTGCCAGCAGTTACTCACAGGGGAGGTATGGCTACACCTTC; CDR3: CASSYSQGRYGYTF
J: TRBJ2-1; D: NA; size: NA; V: TRBV19; DNA: TGTGCCAGTGCGGAAAATGAGCAGTTCTTC; CDR3: CASAENEQFF
J: TRBJ2-6; D: TRBD1; size: NA; V: TRBV4-1; DNA: TGCGCCAGCAGCCAAGATGCGGGACAGGGGTTACCTGGGGCCAACGTCCTGACTTTC; CDR3: CASSQDAGQGLPGANVLTF
J: TRBJ2-1; D: TRBD2; size: NA; V: TRBV4-2; DNA: TGTGCCAGCAACCCGGGACTAGCGGGAGGACATGAGCAGTTCTTC; CDR3: CASNPGLAGGHEQFF
J: TRBJ1-6; D: NA; size: NA; V: TRBV5-5; DNA: TGTGCCAGCAGCTTGCCAGACAGACCGACTAATTCACCCCTCCACTTT; CDR3: CASSLPDRPTNSPLHF
J: TRBJ1-6; D: NA; size: NA; V: TRBV21-1; DNA: TGTGCCAGCAGCCCACCCGACAGGGACGGTTCACCCCTCCACTTT; CDR3: CASSPPDRDGSPLHF
J: TRBJ2-2; D: NA; size: once; V: TRBV4-1; DNA: TGCGCCAGCAGCCAAGGAGGCGGGTCGCTTTGGGGGGAGCTGTTTTTT; CDR3: CASSQGGGSLWGELFF
J: TRBJ1-2; D: NA; size: NA; V: TRBV18; DNA: TGTGCCAGCTCACCGCTTAATCACATATATGGCTACACCTTC; CDR3: CASSPLNHIYGYTF
J: TRBJ1-5; D: NA; size: NA; V: TRBV28; DNA: TGTGCCAGCAGTTCAGAGGGGGGGCAGGTTCAGGATCAGCCCCAGCATTTT; CDR3: CASSSEGGQVQDQPQHF
J: TRBJ2-7; D: TRBD2; size: NA; V: TRBV19; DNA: TGTGCCAGTAGTATGGGGGGGAGGCCTTACGAGCAGTACTTC; CDR3: CASSMGGRPYEQYF
J: TRBJ1-4; D: TRBD1; size: NA; V: TRBV7-9; DNA: TGTGCCAGCAGCCTAGCGGTCGGACAGGTAGCCGAAAAACTGTTTTTT; CDR3: CASSLAVGQVAEKLFF
J: TRBJ1-2; D: NA; size: NA; V: TRBV5-4; DNA: TGTGCCAGCAGCCCCGAGGGTGGAGTGGGGAACTATGGCTACACCTTC; CDR3: CASSPEGGVGNYGYTF
J: TRBJ1-2; D: TRBD1; size: NA; V: TRBV7-8; DNA: TGTGCCAGCAGCTTAGCGCGACAGGGGTATGGCTACACCTTC; CDR3: CASSLARQGYGYTF
J: TRBJ1-6; D: TRBD1; size: NA; V: TRBV19; DNA: TGTGCCAGTAGTCCTCTCGGCCCGGACAGGGGAAGCTCCTATAATTCACCCCTCCACTTT; CDR3: CASSPLGPDRGSSYNSPLHF
J: TRBJ1-1; D: TRBD1; size: NA; V: TRBV5-1; DNA: TGCGCCAGCAGCCCCGGGACAGGGGACACTGAAGCTTTCTTT; CDR3: CASSPGTGDTEAFF
J: TRBJ2-3; D: NA; size: once; V: TRBV6-4; DNA: TGTGCCAGCAGTGAGCTAGCGACACCTTACACAGATACGCAGTATTTT; CDR3: CASSELATPYTDTQYF
J: TRBJ2-7; D: NA; size: NA; V: TRBV30; DNA: TGTGCCTCGCATGTCAGTGGGCCCTACGAGCAGTACTTC; CDR3: CASHVSGPYEQYF
J: TRBJ1-5; D: NA; size: NA; V: TRBV30; DNA: TGTGCGGCATCCCCAGGATTTGATCAGCCCCAGCATTTT; CDR3: CAASPGFDQPQHF
J: TRBJ1-1; D: NA; size: NA; V: TRBV28; DNA: TGTGCCAGCAGTCCATTTTCGAACAGGGAAAATGAAGCTTTCTTT; CDR3: CASSPFSNRENEAFF
J: TRBJ2-7; D: TRBD2; size: NA; V: TRBV5-1; DNA: TGCGCCAGCAGCTTGGTAACCACTAGCGGGAGGGTCCCCTACGAGCAGTACTTC; CDR3: CASSLVTTSGRVPYEQYF
J: TRBJ2-1; D: NA; size: NA; V: TRBV29-1; DNA: TGCAGCCTTCGACAGTTCGATGAGCAGTTCTTC; CDR3: CSLRQFDEQFF
J: TRBJ2-2; D: TRBD2; size: NA; V: TRBV9; DNA: TGTGCCAGCAGCGCCCCGGGACTAGCGGGAGGGGGCACCGGGGAGCTGTTTTTT; CDR3: CASSAPGLAGGGTGELFF
J: TRBJ2-5; D: NA; size: NA; V: TRBV5-1; DNA: TGCGCCAGCAGCTTCAGGGCCCAAGAGACCCAGTACTTC; CDR3: CASSFRAQETQYF
J: TRBJ1-3; D: NA; size: few; V: TRBV5-1; DNA: TGCGCCAGCAGCGCGCAGGGGAGCTCTGGAAACACCATATATTTT; CDR3: CASSAQGSSGNTIYF
J: TRBJ2-3; D: NA; size: NA; V: TRBV7-2; DNA: TGTGCCAGCAGCTTATTCCGGGAAGGACGCTACACAGATACGCAGTATTTT; CDR3: CASSLFREGRYTDTQYF
J: TRBJ1-6; D: NA; size: few; V: TRBV27; DNA: TGTGCCAGCAGTTTTGGCAGGGCGGATTCACCCCTCCACTTT; CDR3: CASSFGRADSPLHF
J: TRBJ1-2; D: TRBD1; size: NA; V: TRBV14; DNA: TGTGCCAGCAGCCAAGGTTCCGGGACAGGGGTTGGCTACACCTTC; CDR3: CASSQGSGTGVGYTF
J: TRBJ2-7; D: TRBD2; size: NA; V: TRBV6-2/TRBV6-3; DNA: TGTGCCAGCAGTACGGACCCGGGAGGGGCCCACTACGAGCAGTACTTC; CDR3: CASSTDPGGAHYEQYF
J: TRBJ1-4; D: TRBD1; size: NA; V: TRBV19; DNA: TGTGCCAGTAGTACCACCCGGAACAGGGGCGGTATGTCATGGGAAAAACTGTTTTTT; CDR3: CASSTTRNRGGMSWEKLFF
J: TRBJ2-3; D: TRBD2; size: NA; V: TRBV4-2; DNA: TGTGCCAGCAGCCAAGAACCAGCGGGGTCCACAGATACGCAGTATTTT; CDR3: CASSQEPAGSTDTQYF
J: TRBJ1-2; D: NA; size: NA; V: TRBV30; DNA: TGTGCCTGGAGTCCCCTCGTTCGCCAGGGGAGTGAAGGCTACACCTTC; CDR3: CAWSPLVRQGSEGYTF
J: TRBJ1-6; D: TRBD1; size: NA; V: TRBV28; DNA: TGTGCCAGCAGACGACAGGGTAGACCCCTCCACTTT; CDR3: CASRRQGRPLHF
J: TRBJ2-3; D: TRBD2; size: NA; V: TRBV11-2; DNA: TGTGCCAGCAGCTCACGACTAGCGGGGGGCACAGATACGCAGTATTTT; CDR3: CASSSRLAGGTDTQYF
J: TRBJ1-4; D: TRBD1; size: NA; V: TRBV2; DNA: TGTGCCAGCAGCCTACAGGGGGCTAATGAAAAACTGTTTTTT; CDR3: CASSLQGANEKLFF
J: TRBJ2-7; D: NA; size: NA; V: TRBV4-1; DNA: TGCGCCAGCAGCCAAGAATCATCCTACGAGCAGTACTTC; CDR3: CASSQESSYEQYF
J: TRBJ1-1; D: TRBD1; size: NA; V: TRBV9; DNA: TGTGCCAGCAGCGTCGGACAGGGAATTTTAGGAGCTTTCTTT; CDR3: CASSVGQGILGAFF
J: TRBJ2-7; D: NA; size: NA; V: TRBV2; DNA: TGTGCCAGCAGAAGAAGGATGGGGGACACCCGGACGCAGCGCTACGAGCAGTACTTC; CDR3: CASRRRMGDTRTQRYEQYF
J: TRBJ1-3; D: TRBD1; size: NA; V: TRBV10-3; DNA: TGTGCCATCAGTTGGGGGACAGGGGGCTCTGGAAACACCATATATTTT; CDR3: CAISWGTGGSGNTIYF
J: TRBJ1-6; D: NA; size: NA; V: TRBV5-4; DNA: TGTGCCAGCAGCTTCCAGGACAGACTTAATTCACCCCTCCACTTT; CDR3: CASSFQDRLNSPLHF
J: TRBJ1-2; D: NA; size: NA; V: TRBV29-1; DNA: TGCAGCGTTTTCCCCCCCTCTAACTATGGCTACACCTTC; CDR3: CSVFPPSNYGYTF
J: TRBJ1-2; D: TRBD1; size: NA; V: TRBV28; DNA: TGTGCGGGAGGCAGGGGGGACTATGGCTACACCTTC; CDR3: CAGGRGDYGYTF
J: TRBJ1-2; D: NA; size: NA; V: TRBV6-1; DNA: TGTGCCAGCAGTAAAGCCGCAGGGGTCTACACCTTC; CDR3: CASSKAAGVYTF
J: TRBJ2-5; D: TRBD1; size: NA; V: TRBV2; DNA: TGTGCCAGCAGGGAAAGGACAGGGGAAGAGACCCAGTACTTC; CDR3: CASRERTGEETQYF
J: TRBJ2-7; D: TRBD2; size: NA; V: TRBV3-1/TRBV3-2; DNA: TGTGCCAGCAGCCAAGAGGGACTAGCGGGGTATTACGAGCAGTACTTC; CDR3: CASSQEGLAGYYEQYF
J: TRBJ1-3; D: NA; size: many; V: TRBV9; DNA: TGTGCCAGCAGCGTATTGGGCCAGACTGGAAACACCATATATTTT; CDR3: CASSVLGQTGNTIYF
J: TRBJ2-1; D: TRBD1; size: NA; V: TRBV5-1; DNA: TGCGCCAGCAGCTTGGGGACAGGGACCCTCACCTACAATGAGCAGTTCTTC; CDR3: CASSLGTGTLTYNEQFF